The 10 T cell receptor beta chains below come from one sample, sequenced in a study of shared clonotypes between healthy human individuals. TCRdb keeps only in-frame clones here, not all; method: immunoSEQ multiplex PCR. The sample has approximately 470,000 clones, 60% to 80% seen once; the top ten hold around 12%. The specimen sequenced was PBMCs. The receptors come from a woman in her thirties or forties in good health. Some clones in this sample may be carry-over from other donors' samples.

This clone was counted many times. The chain has TRBV6-5 and TRBJ2-7; D assignment may be TRBD1 or TRBD2 (5 bases each). Germline lookup yields CDR1 MNHEY and CDR2 SVGAGI. The CDR3 sequence is 13 residues long. V dropped 4 bases and J dropped 8 bases, with 15 bases sitting between them. The CDR3 bases are TGTGCCAGCAGTTCGGGACCTAACCATAAGCAGTACTTC. Translation gives CASSSGPNHKQYF.

This chain joins TRBV27 and TRBJ2-2; possible D gene TRBD1, 7 bases. Deletions cut 4 bases from V and 7 bases from J, with 10 bases between. Germline V gene sequence: CDR1 MNHEY, CDR2 SMNVEV (reference sequence). This CDR3 contains 13 residues. CDR3 residues: CASSSGGFGELFF. The CDR3, as DNA: TGTGCCAGCAGTTCAGGGGGGTTCGGGGAGCTGTTTTTT.

The rearrangement links TRBV28 to TRBJ2-3; possibly TRBD2 for D (7 bases). Between the trimmed V and J ends, which lost 1 base and 1 base, there was a span of 12 bases. The CDR3 contains 16 residues. From germline, CDR1 is MDHEN and CDR2 SYDVKM. This CDR3 reads CASSLFRGAGTDTQYF. The CDR3 DNA reads TGTGCCAGCAGTTTATTCCGGGGGGCCGGCACAGATACGCAGTATTTT.

This rearrangement joins TRBV10-3 to TRBJ2-2; TRBD2 is a possible D gene (5 bases). Trimming removed 6 bases from V and 3 bases from J, with 17 bases in between. From germline, CDR1 is ENHRY and CDR2 SYGVKD. CDR3 length: 16 amino acids. The CDR3 coding sequence is TGTGCCATCAGCCCGAACCGGGATCTCGACACCGGGGAGCTGTTTTTT. Protein sequence: CAISPNRDLDTGELFF.

The chain joins TRBV5-5 to TRBJ1-2; D possibly corresponds to TRBD1 (6 bases). The germline gives CDR1 SGHKS, CDR2 YYEKEE (reference sequence). The CDR3 is 14 amino acids. Trimming took 2 bases from V and 9 from J, leaving 17 bases between them. Written as DNA, the CDR3 is TGTGCCAGCAGCTTTCGCCGGGACACCCATAGCTACACCTTC. Translated: CASSFRRDTHSYTF.

This clone was observed a single time. The V gene is TRBV28, the J gene TRBJ2-7; the match to TRBD1 covers 9 bases. Germline trimming cut 3 bases from V and 3 bases from J; bases unmatched to any gene: 3. This CDR3 has 14 amino acids. Per the germline V gene, CDR1 is MDHEN and CDR2 is SYDVKM. The CDR3 bases are TGTGCCAGCAGTTTTCAGACAGGGGGCTACGAGCAGTACTTC. This encodes CASSFQTGGYEQYF.

The sample holds one count of this clone. The chain combines TRBV18 with TRBJ2-3; no firm D call. Deletions cut 4 bases from V and 4 bases from J, with 12 bases between. This CDR3 has 14 residues. Germline-derived CDR1 and CDR2 are KGHSH and LQKENI. As DNA, the CDR3 is TGTGCCAGCTCACATTACGGTCCCCCAGATACGCAGTATTTT. It codes for CASSHYGPPDTQYF.

The table lists this clone with a few counts. The chain carries TRBV5-4 and TRBJ2-7, with D unresolved. Germline values: CDR1 SGHNT, CDR2 YYREEE (reference sequence). The CDR3 is made up of 13 amino acids. With 0 bases removed from V and 3 bases from J, the gap between germline ends came to 7 bases. As DNA, the CDR3 is TGTGCCAGCAGCTTGGACATGGGCTACGAGCAGTACTTC. Protein: CASSLDMGYEQYF.

The chain has TRBV7-3 and TRBJ2-1; 11 bases line up with TRBD2. V lost 6 bases and J lost 9; bases outside the gene matches: 10. CDR3 size: 15 residues. Germline V gene lookup returns CDR1 SGHTA and CDR2 FQGTGA. CDR3 amino acids: CASSPTSGRGGEQFF. The CDR3 DNA is TGTGCCAGCAGTCCAACTAGCGGGAGAGGGGGTGAGCAGTTCTTC.

V gene TRBV5-4 combines with J gene TRBJ2-7; TRBD1 is a possible D gene (6 bases). From germline, CDR1 is SGHNT and CDR2 YYREEE (reference sequence). The ends were cut back, 4 bases at V and 0 bases at J, with 14 bases in the middle. The CDR3 runs 15 residues. The CDR3: CASSQTQGSSYEQYF. The CDR3 DNA sequence: TGTGCCAGCAGCCAAACCCAGGGGAGCTCCTACGAGCAGTACTTC.